This T cell receptor (beta chain) was sequenced in a study of blood T cell repertoires in COVID-19. As for the study in general: There were acute and convalescent COVID-19 samples, and they came from the United States, Italy and Spain. PBMCs, B-cell-depleted T cells, or T cells were the source of the cDNA or gDNA that made up the material.

With 0 bases removed from V and 10 bases from J, the gap between germline ends came to 13 bases. Germline values: CDR1 SGHRS, CDR2 YFSETQ. This CDR3 spans 13 amino acids. Original methodology: Estimated nucleated cell counts came from reference gene primer amplification. Profiled with immunoSEQ multiplex PCR; TCRdb holds only in-frame clones, not every one. From that table come the V and J calls and clone size; the DNA was used to work out D and trimming. The repertoire consists of some 100,000 clones, with roughly 87% occurring once and the leading ten covering 7% to 9.5%. The chain uses TRBV5-1 and TRBJ1-2; weak D call: TRBD1 (6 bases). Sequenced sample: peripheral blood. This receptor was taken from a man aged 25 to 40 in a cohort sampled during active COVID-19. The CDR3 DNA sequence: TGCGCCAGCAGCTTGGCGGCAGGGGACCACTACACCTTC. This sequence encodes CASSLAAGDHYTF.